Below are 21 T cell receptor beta chains sequenced from a single sample in a study of tumor-infiltrating lymphocytes in glioblastoma multiforme. Three nested ARM-PCR rounds with V-beta and C-beta primers built TCRB libraries. TCRdb re-called the multiplex PCR reads through MiXCR, storing one row per CDR3 protein. The table lists about 11,000 distinct CDR3 sequences, approximately 75% of them singletons. Sequenced input: brain tumor tissue. Source of these receptors: a male donor with glioblastoma.

This clonotype was seen just once. A read error is likely, as this CDR3 ends without the conserved phenylalanine or tryptophan. The chain is built from TRBV29-1 and TRBJ2-3; possible D gene TRBD1, 6 bases. This CDR3 region has 13 residues. Germline lookup yields CDR1 SQVTM and CDR2 ANQGSEA. CDR3 DNA sequence: TGCAGCGTAGCCGGGACACGCACAGGTACGCAGTATTTG. It yields the protein CSVAGTRTGTQYL.

Notes on this clonotype: The conserved phenylalanine or tryptophan is not found at the CDR3 terminus, so this likely reflects a read error. The DNA is left out, because the CDR3 cannot be placed on it with certainty; the CDR3 is given as TCRdb lists it. CDR3 residues: CCVGGRQGGNEQFI. V is TRBV29-1 and J is TRBJ2-1; the D call TRBD1 from the table was never checked on the DNA. Germline V gene lookup returns CDR1 SQVTM and CDR2 ANQGSEA. The CDR3 spans 14 amino acids, including both terminal residues.

By its share, this clonotype is medium-sized (0.01 to 0.1%). This chain links TRBV28 with TRBJ1-1; weak D call: TRBD1 (6 bases). This CDR3 is built from 16 residues. Trimming took 0 bases from V and 0 from J, leaving 11 bases between them. Germline assignment: CDR1 MDHEN and CDR2 SYDVKM. Here the CDR3 reads CASSLWTGAMNTEAFF. CDR3 nucleotide sequence: TGTGCCAGCAGTTTATGGACAGGAGCCATGAACACTGAAGCTTTCTTT. The whole variable domain, filled in from reference TRBV28 and TRBJ1-1, reads DVKVTQSSRYLVKRTGEKVFLECVQDMDHENMFWYRQDPGLGLRLIYFSYDVKMKEKGDIPEGYSVSREKKERFSLILESASTNQTSMYLCASSLWTGAMNTEAFFGQGTRLTVV.

This clonotype was seen repeatedly, ten times or more. The chain is built from TRBV24-1 and TRBJ2-3, with 9 bases matching TRBD2. Germline V gene data show CDR1 as KGHDR and CDR2 as SFDVKD. V shed 3 bases and J 2 bases; nucleotides not matched to a gene: 2. The CDR3 contains 15 residues. This chain's CDR3 is CATSDVAGVTDTQYF. CDR3 nucleotides: TGTGCCACCAGTGATGTAGCGGGGGTCACAGATACGCAGTATTTT.

The chain recombines TRBV12-3 or TRBV12-4 with TRBJ2-3, with D possibly being TRBD1 or TRBD2 (5 bases each). With 8 bases removed from V and 10 bases from J, the gap between germline ends came to 19 bases. The CDR3 consists of 13 residues. CDR3 sequence: CASLFEGRDPQYF. CDR3 DNA: TGTGCCAGCTTGTTCGAGGGCCGGGACCCGCAGTATTTT.

This clonotype has just one count. Without the conserved terminal phenylalanine or tryptophan, this CDR3 likely stems from a read error. The limits of the CDR3 on the DNA are not certain, so only TCRdb's listed CDR3 is given. The CDR3 sequence is CASSQERYRGNYGYTV. V gene TRBV4-1 combines with J gene TRBJ1-2; the table gives TRBD1 as D, unverified against the DNA. CDR1 is MGHRA and CDR2 is YSYEKL in the germline V gene. The CDR3 is made up of 16 amino acids, end residues included.

Turning to this clonotype: As the CDR3 is not closed by the conserved phenylalanine or tryptophan, this likely results from a read error. The V call is TRBV30, the J call TRBJ2-7; D is uncertain. This CDR3 has 12 residues. With 3 bases removed from V and 8 bases from J, the gap between germline ends came to 14 bases. Germline V CDR1 and CDR2: GTSNPN, SVGIG (reference sequence). As DNA, the CDR3 is TGTGCCTGGAGCCCAAACCGACGGAAGCAGTACACC. This codes for CAWSPNRRKQYT.

The chain carries TRBV10-3 and TRBJ2-3; the D gene is possibly TRBD1 (6 bases). CDR3 length equals 11 residues. The germline gives CDR1 ENHRY, CDR2 SYGVKD. Trimming pared 6 bases from V and 6 bases from J, leaving 7 bases between. The CDR3 reads CAISQGDTQYF. CDR3 in DNA: TGTGCCATCAGCCAGGGGGATACGCAGTATTTT.

A few counts support this clonotype. The junction does not match germline at one end; this may be a read error. The gene calls are TRBV29-1 and TRBJ2-7, with D possibly TRBD1 on 5 matching bases. The CDR3 sequence is 15 residues long. The germline V gene encodes CDR1 SQVTM and CDR2 ANQGSEA. The CDR3 spells CSVEGLPGKTYGQYF. The CDR3 DNA sequence: TGCAGCGTTGAAGGTTTGCCAGGGAAGACCTACGGGCAGTACTTC.

By sample fraction, this clonotype is medium-sized. The chain employs TRBV29-1 and TRBJ1-1; D might be TRBD1 (5 bases). The germline gives CDR1 SQVTM, CDR2 ANQGSEA. CDR3 length: 12 residues. Trimming removed 3 bases at V and 5 bases at J, with 10 bases between. CDR3 sequence reads: CSVEGRGTEAFF. In DNA form, the CDR3 reads TGCAGCGTTGAGGGGCGCGGAACTGAAGCTTTCTTT.

The table lists this clonotype with a count of one. The J gene is TRBJ2-3, the V gene TRBV20-1, with 7 bases identical to TRBD1. The V gene's germline CDR1 is DFQATT and CDR2 SNEGSKA (reference sequence). J gave up 0 bases and V 5 bases, and 14 bases lay outside the gene matches. This CDR3 is 17 amino acids long. The CDR3 loop reads CSAPDIRQGYSTDTQYF. CDR3 DNA: TGCAGTGCTCCCGATATACGACAGGGATATAGCACAGATACGCAGTATTTT.

A note on this clonotype: This CDR3 fails to terminate in the conserved phenylalanine or tryptophan, so it likely reflects a read error. The limits of the CDR3 on the DNA are not certain, so only TCRdb's listed CDR3 is given. The chain has TRBV20-1 and TRBJ1-6; TRBD1 reflects the table's D call only, with no check against the DNA. CDR1 and CDR2 from the germline V gene are DFQATT and SNEGSKA (reference sequence). The CDR3 numbers 15 amino acids, ends counted. The CDR3 sequence is CSARGRGSVNSPLHL.

This clonotype was counted ten times or more. The chain has TRBV11-2 and TRBJ2-7; D is tentatively TRBD1 or TRBD2 (6 bases each). This CDR3 has 15 amino acids. Germline lookup yields CDR1 SGHAT and CDR2 FQNNGV. Trimming left V 6 bases short and J 4 bases short, with 19 bases between. The CDR3 DNA reads TGTGCCAGCAGTTCCCCAGGAGGGGGAACGTACGAGCAGTACTTC. Protein: CASSSPGGGTYEQYF.

V is TRBV20-1 and J is TRBJ2-5; D possibly corresponds to TRBD1 (5 bases). CDR1 is DFQATT, CDR2 SNEGSKA, per germline (reference sequence). CDR3 length: 16 residues. V lost 5 bases and J 2 bases, leaving 21 bases between the germline ends. CDR3: CSAGPSAPRGQETQYF. CDR3 nucleotides: TGCAGTGCTGGCCCCTCGGCTCCTAGGGGTCAAGAGACCCAGTACTTC.

This clonotype showed up many times. Germline is not matched at one junction end, which may reflect a read error. The chain is built from TRBV5-5 and TRBJ2-1, with 11 bases lining up with TRBD2. The CDR3 sequence is 20 residues long. The V gene's germline CDR1 is SGHKS and CDR2 YYEKEE (reference sequence). In nucleotides, the CDR3 is TGTGCCAGCAGATCTACCGGGACTAGCGGCCTAGCGGAAATATACATTGAGCAGTTCTTC. Translation gives CASRSTGTSGLAEIYIEQFF.

A note on this clonotype: Compared with germline, one end of the junction differs, possibly owing to a read error. This chain connects TRBV11-2 to TRBJ2-1; tentatively, D is TRBD1 (6 bases). The CDR3 consists of 14 residues. In germline, CDR1 is SGHAT, CDR2 FQNNGV. CDR3 coding DNA: TGTGTCAGCAGCCTTGGAAGGGGGTCCAATGAGCAGTTCTTC. Its translation: CVSSLGRGSNEQFF.

Many counts were recorded for this clonotype. V gene TRBV5-1 combines with J gene TRBJ2-2; D gene unclear. From germline, CDR1 is SGHRS and CDR2 YFSETQ. Trimming pared 6 bases from V and 0 bases from J, leaving 12 bases between. This CDR3 region has 15 residues. The CDR3 DNA follows: TGCGCCAGCAAGAAGGCGGTTTCGAACACCGGGGAGCTGTTTTTT. Residues: CASKKAVSNTGELFF.

A few counts support this clonotype. The chain employs TRBV11-2 and TRBJ2-1; maybe TRBD2 (5 bases). The end of the DNA fits TRBJ2-7 better, so the J call may be wrong. Germline CDR1 reads SGHAT; CDR2 reads FQNNGV. CDR3 length: 13 residues. The CDR3 spells CASSLDRRNEQYF. The DNA of the CDR3 is TGTGCCAGCAGCTTAGATAGGAGGAACGAGCAGTACTTC.

This clonotype is a singleton in its sample. This chain uses TRBV11-1 with TRBJ2-1, with D possibly being TRBD2 (6 bases). Per the germline V gene, CDR1 is SGHAT and CDR2 is FQDESV (reference sequence). V was trimmed by 8 bases and J by 7 bases, leaving 27 bases between them. This CDR3 contains 17 residues. For the CDR3, the DNA is TGTGCCAGCGGCCAGTTACTACCTAGCGAGAGGTCGAATGAGCAGTTCTTC. It yields the protein CASGQLLPSERSNEQFF.

The chain links TRBV11-2 to TRBJ1-6; D remains ambiguous. The CDR3 totals 11 residues. CDR1 is SGHAT and CDR2 is FQNNGV in the germline V gene. The germline V and J ends were trimmed by 1 base and 14 bases, with 6 bases remaining between them. This CDR3 reads CASSLGGTLHF. The CDR3 region has the DNA TGTGCCAGCAGCTTAGGGGGAACCCTCCACTTT.

This clonotype appeared many times. This chain uses TRBV29-1 with TRBJ1-6, with TRBD1 matching over 7 bases. Germline lookup yields CDR1 SQVTM and CDR2 ANQGSEA. The CDR3 runs 13 residues. V lost 4 bases to trimming and J lost 10 bases; unmatched junction nucleotides: 7. The CDR3 nucleotides read TGCAGCGTTGTCAGGGACAGAAAATCACCCCTCCACTTT. This translates into CSVVRDRKSPLHF.